This record looks at one T cell receptor beta chain sequence and its context. By quantitative 5'-RACE with molecular barcodes, the TCR beta libraries were made. TCRdb reanalysed the 5' RACE reads using MiXCR and keeps one entry per CDR3 protein. The data contain 80,000 to 100,000 distinct CDR3 sequences, about 8.3% of them singletons. The sample comes from a study of CD8 T cells in ankylosing spondylitis. Germline loops: CDR1 SGHRS, CDR2 YFSETQ. This CDR3 region has 15 residues. Between the trimmed V and J ends, which lost 4 bases and 8 bases, there was a span of 21 bases. Sequencing was done on a sample of blood, either unsorted or a sorted T cell fraction (not recorded which). This rearrangement joins TRBV5-1 to TRBJ1-1; D is possibly TRBD1 (5 bases). This TCR came from a male donor with ankylosing spondylitis or in good health (not recorded which). CDR3 loop: CASSASGFTGGEAFF. The CDR3 nucleotides are TGCGCCAGCAGCGCCTCAGGGTTCACCGGGGGGGAAGCTTTCTTT. Full variable domain (missing parts from reference TRBV5-1 and TRBJ1-1): KAGVTQTPRYLIKTRGQQVTLSCSPISGHRSVSWYQQTPGQGLQFLFEYFSETQRNKGNFPGRFSGRQFSNSRSEMNVSTLELGDSALYLCASSASGFTGGEAFFGQGTRLTVV.